The 8 T cell receptor beta chains in this list originate from one sample, sequenced in a study of CD8+CD57+ T cells in acquired aplastic anemia. Using genomic DNA as the template, TCR beta VDJ and CDR3 profiling was carried out. One entry per CDR3 protein results from TCRdb running MiXCR on the reads. The data contain hundreds of thousands of distinct CDR3 sequences, 65% to 80% of them singletons. The sequenced sample consisted of sorted CD4+, CD8+, or CD8+CD57+ T cells (not recorded which) from PBMCs. These receptors all come from a human donor in good health, serving as a control.

On this clonotype: A clone one base away is much larger, so this may be a read error. V is TRBV5-4 and J is TRBJ2-5, with a possible D match to TRBD2 (6 bases). The CDR3 is 16 residues long. Germline CDR1 is SGHNT and CDR2 is YYREEE (reference sequence). Trimming removed 3 bases from V and 5 bases from J, with 20 bases in between. DNA of the CDR3: TGTGCCAGCAGCTCCGCTTGCGGGGCCCGGGGTGAGACCCAGTACTTC. It codes for CASSSACGARGETQYF.

The CDR3 region is CASSVEAGRDNENTF. CDR3 bases: TGTGCCAGCAGCGTAGAAGCGGGACGGGACAATGAGAACACCTTC. The chain recombines TRBV9 with TRBJ1-2; D might be TRBD1 (6 bases). This CDR3 contains 15 residues. With 0 bases removed from V and 12 bases from J, the gap between germline ends came to 21 bases. Germline V CDR1 and CDR2: SGDLS, YYNGEE.

The genes are TRBV7-2 and TRBJ1-4, with D hard to call. In germline, CDR1 is SGHTA, CDR2 FQGNSA. The CDR3 has 15 residues. V was pared by 2 bases and J by 17 bases, with 24 bases between. CDR3 sequence reads: CASSLSPGNGDTFFF. The CDR3 nucleotides read TGTGCCAGCAGCTTATCTCCCGGTAACGGCGACACCTTCTTTTTT. The full variable domain, rest sourced from reference TRBV7-2 and TRBJ1-4, is GAGVSQSPSNKVTEKGKDVELRCDPISGHTALYWYRQSLGQGLEFLIYFQGNSAPDKSGLPSDRFSAERTGGSVSTLTIQRTQQEDSAVYLCASSLSPGNGDTFFFGSGTQLSVL.

V is TRBV7-9 and J is TRBJ1-1, with 7 bases lining up with TRBD1. CDR3 length equals 17 residues. The V segment lost 5 bases and the J segment 0 bases; nucleotides outside the gene matches: 12. Germline V gene data show CDR1 as SEHNR and CDR2 as FQNEAQ (reference sequence). The CDR3 DNA is TGTGCCAGCAGCGCACAGAACAGGGGAGGGATGAACACTGAAGCTTTCTTT. It encodes CASSAQNRGGMNTEAFF.

Notes on this clonotype: The conserved closing phenylalanine or tryptophan is absent in this CDR3, likely reflecting a read error. Because the CDR3's place on the DNA is in doubt, the DNA is left out and the CDR3 is given as listed by TCRdb. This chain connects TRBV7-3 to TRBJ1-2; TRBD1 is taken as the D call from the table, unchecked against the DNA. Germline-derived CDR1 and CDR2 are SGHTA and FQGTGA. Including both end residues, the CDR3 is 12 amino acids long. The CDR3 here is CASSVKQCAVTY.

The chain has TRBV11-2 and TRBJ1-5; no definite D call. Germline assignment: CDR1 SGHAT and CDR2 FQNNGV. The CDR3 runs to 14 residues. V lost 5 bases and J lost 3, with 11 bases in between. CDR3: CASSPGSNNQPQHF. As DNA, the CDR3 is TGTGCCAGCAGCCCCGGGAGTAACAATCAGCCCCAGCATTTT.

On this clonotype: The junction shows a germline mismatch at one end, possibly a read error. V is TRBV7-2 and J is TRBJ2-7; unclear D gene. The CDR3 loop spans 14 amino acids. Germline assignment: CDR1 SGHTA and CDR2 FQGNSA. The CDR3 DNA reads TGTGCCAGCAGCTTACAAGGAAGCACCTACGGGCAGAACTTC. This sequence encodes CASSLQGSTYGQNF.

In the case of this clonotype: The junction differs from germline at one of its ends, possibly a read error. J is TRBJ2-5 and V is TRBV19; D unresolved. The CDR3 extends over 15 amino acids. Germline V gene lookup returns CDR1 LNHDA and CDR2 SQIVND (reference sequence). CDR3 sequence reads: CASSSATDCYESQYF. The CDR3 coding sequence is TGTGCCAGTAGTTCCGCAACAGATTGTTACGAGTCCCAATACTTC.